These 21 T cell receptor beta chains share one sample of origin, sequenced in a study of cytomegalovirus exposure and HLA in healthy donors. Use of 60 Vbeta and 13 Jbeta primers characterized the PCR. TCRdb keeps only in-frame clones here, not all; method: immunoSEQ multiplex PCR. The table lists 90,000 or so clones, approximately 71% of them singletons. Sequenced sample: PBMCs. These receptors all stem from a woman younger than 30 in good health and CMV-seropositive.

The V and J genes are TRBV4-3 and TRBJ1-1; D gene ambiguous. V lost 8 bases to trimming and J lost 8 bases, with 15 bases between them. CDR1 LGHNA and CDR2 YSLEER come from the germline V gene. CDR3 length: 12 residues. In DNA form, the CDR3 reads TGCGCCAGCCACTGGTACGACATCGAAGCTTTCTTT. It codes for CASHWYDIEAFF.

This chain joins TRBV9 and TRBJ2-6; TRBD1 aligns across 7 bases. With V trimmed by 6 bases and J by 0 bases, 9 bases remained unmatched. The CDR3 has 17 amino acids. Germline assignment: CDR1 SGDLS and CDR2 YYNGEE. The CDR3 here is CASTQGGSVSGANVLTF. The CDR3 DNA follows: TGTGCCAGCACCCAAGGGGGCAGTGTCTCTGGGGCCAACGTCCTGACTTTC.

This clone was detected only a few times. The J gene is TRBJ2-1, the V gene TRBV5-6; maybe TRBD1 (5 bases). Trimming took 0 bases from V and 1 from J, leaving 8 bases between them. Germline values: CDR1 SGHDT, CDR2 YYEEEE. The CDR3 is made up of 15 amino acids. DNA of the CDR3: TGTGCCAGCAGCTTGGTGGCAGGGTCCTACAATGAGCAGTTCTTC. This sequence encodes CASSLVAGSYNEQFF. Supplemented by reference TRBV5-6 and TRBJ2-1, the full variable domain reads DAGVTQSPTHLIKTRGQQVTLRCSPKSGHDTVSWYQQALGQGPQFIFQYYEEEERQRGNFPDRFSGHQFPNYSSELNVNALLLGDSALYLCASSLVAGSYNEQFFGPGTRLTVL.

The gene calls are TRBV5-4 and TRBJ1-2, with D perhaps TRBD1 (6 bases). The length of the CDR3 is 14 residues. The germline gives CDR1 SGHNT, CDR2 YYREEE (reference sequence). Trimming stripped 3 bases from V and 8 bases from J, with 17 bases between. The CDR3 here is CASSSPGAREGYTF. The CDR3 region has the DNA TGTGCCAGCAGCTCCCCAGGGGCAAGGGAGGGCTACACCTTC.

The J gene is TRBJ1-6, the V gene TRBV5-5, with D tentatively TRBD1 (5 bases). This CDR3 region has 17 residues. V was clipped by 2 bases and J by 6 bases, with 18 bases between them. CDR1 is SGHKS, CDR2 YYEKEE, per germline (reference sequence). The CDR3 reads CASSFWAGRIGNSPLHF. The CDR3 DNA reads as TGTGCCAGCAGCTTCTGGGCAGGGAGGATTGGTAATTCACCCCTCCACTTT.

J is TRBJ2-7 and V is TRBV5-4, with TRBD2 identical over 10 bases. The V gene's germline CDR1 is SGHNT and CDR2 YYREEE (reference sequence). CDR3 length equals 16 residues. The V gene end was trimmed by 2 bases and the J gene end by 4 bases; junction bases not matched to a gene: 9. The CDR3 is CASSLRRLAGEYEQYF. The CDR3 region has the DNA TGTGCCAGCAGCTTAAGGCGCCTAGCGGGAGAGTACGAGCAGTACTTC.

The chain links TRBV4-1 to TRBJ2-5; the D gene is possibly TRBD2 (5 bases). Germline V gene sequence: CDR1 MGHRA, CDR2 YSYEKL. The CDR3 contains 15 residues. Trimming removed 0 bases at V and 4 bases at J, with 12 bases between. Written as DNA, the CDR3 is TGCGCCAGCAGCCAAGATGGAGCGGATCCAGAGACCCAGTACTTC. The encoded protein is CASSQDGADPETQYF.

The table lists this clone with a few counts. CDR3 amino acids: CASSSGQPFSSYNEQFF. The CDR3 nucleotides are TGTGCCAGCAGCTCCGGACAGCCCTTTTCCTCCTACAATGAGCAGTTCTTC. The V gene is TRBV7-8, the J gene TRBJ2-1; the D gene is possibly TRBD1 (6 bases). This CDR3 contains 17 residues. V was pared by 4 bases and J by 0 bases, with 16 bases between. Germline V CDR1 and CDR2: SGHVS, FQNEAQ.

This clone was counted once. The chain has TRBV9 and TRBJ1-3; 9 bases fit TRBD1. CDR1 and CDR2 (germline): SGDLS, YYNGEE. The V and J ends lost 7 bases and 2 bases, in that order; junction bases with no gene match: 1. This CDR3 comprises 13 residues. The CDR3 region is CASRDRAGNTIYF. CDR3 nucleotide sequence: TGTGCCAGCCGGGACAGGGCTGGAAACACCATATATTTT.

J is TRBJ1-1 and V is TRBV5-4; 8 bases agree with TRBD1. The ends lost 1 base at V and 5 bases at J; junction bases unmatched: 10. Germline-derived CDR1 and CDR2 are SGHNT and YYREEE (reference sequence). The CDR3 runs 16 residues. The DNA for the CDR3 is TGTGCCAGCAGCTTGTGGACAGGGAGGTCGGGAACTGAAGCTTTCTTT. Residues: CASSLWTGRSGTEAFF.

The chain employs TRBV4-3 and TRBJ1-4, with D hard to call. The V end lost 0 bases, the J end lost 8 bases, and 7 bases lay between the germline ends. The CDR3 is 13 amino acids. Germline loops: CDR1 LGHNA, CDR2 YSLEER. The CDR3 DNA is TGCGCCAGCAGCCAAGAACAGCACGAAAAACTGTTTTTT. This sequence encodes CASSQEQHEKLFF.

V gene TRBV7-2 combines with J gene TRBJ2-6, with TRBD2 identical over 7 bases. J was trimmed by 2 bases and V by 1 base; bases with no gene match: 2. The CDR3 has 16 residues. From germline, CDR1 is SGHTA and CDR2 FQGNSA. CDR3 coding DNA: TGTGCCAGCAGCTTAGTGGGGGGGGCTGGGGCCAACGTCCTGACTTTC. Protein product: CASSLVGGAGANVLTF.

The rearrangement joins TRBV27 to TRBJ1-3, with D possibly being TRBD1 (6 bases). The germline V and J ends were trimmed by 6 bases and 0 bases, with 12 bases remaining between them. The germline V gene encodes CDR1 MNHEY and CDR2 SMNVEV (reference sequence). CDR3 length: 15 amino acids. The chain's CDR3 is CASSLMGASGNTIYF. The CDR3 DNA reads TGTGCCAGCAGCCTGATGGGGGCCTCTGGAAACACCATATATTTT.

This chain uses TRBV6-7 with TRBJ1-5; D is ambiguous. TRBV6-7 qualifies as an ORF whose function is uncertain. CDR3 size: 13 residues. V lost 0 bases to trimming and J lost 7 bases, with 7 bases between them. The CDR3 DNA follows: TGTGCCAGCAGTTACTCGACGGGGCAGCCCCAGCATTTT. Protein: CASSYSTGQPQHF.

The J gene is TRBJ2-4, the V gene TRBV4-3; TRBD2 might be the D (5 bases). Between the trimmed V and J ends, which lost 3 bases and 7 bases, there was a span of 16 bases. The CDR3 loop spans 15 amino acids. Per the germline V gene, CDR1 is LGHNA and CDR2 is YSLEER. This CDR3 reads CASSQTTSRGNIQYF. Here the CDR3 DNA reads TGCGCCAGCAGCCAGACGACCTCACGAGGGAACATTCAGTACTTC.

The chain combines TRBV5-5 with TRBJ2-1; 10 bases match TRBD2. The CDR3 length is 16 residues. Germline V CDR1 and CDR2: SGHKS, YYEKEE (reference sequence). The J segment lost 8 bases and the V segment lost 6 bases, leaving 14 bases of the junction unmatched. The CDR3 is CASTPGGSGGADEQFF. CDR3 nucleotide sequence: TGTGCCAGCACCCCGGGGGGGAGCGGGGGGGCGGATGAGCAGTTCTTC.

V usage is TRBV6-1 and J usage is TRBJ1-1; the D is unclear. Trimming stripped 1 base from V and 1 base from J, with 7 bases between. The CDR3 sequence is 14 residues long. Germline-derived CDR1 and CDR2 are MNHNS and SASEGT. CDR3 in DNA: TGTGCCAGCAGTGAAGGTTCGGGGAACACTGAAGCTTTCTTT. This codes for CASSEGSGNTEAFF.

Turning to this clone: Other DNA sequences in the sample encode the same CDR3. The CDR3 here is CASGQGRYEQYF. The CDR3 bases are TGTGCCAGTGGACAGGGGCGCTACGAGCAGTACTTC. The chain uses TRBV11-2 and TRBJ2-7, with 9 bases aligning to TRBD1. V lost 9 bases to trimming and J lost 3 bases; unmatched junction nucleotides: 3. From germline, CDR1 is SGHAT and CDR2 FQNNGV. The CDR3 totals 12 residues.

This clone was counted only a few times. The rearrangement links TRBV29-1 to TRBJ2-5; TRBD2 matches 8 bases. J was trimmed by 5 bases and V by 6 bases; bases with no gene match: 14. The CDR3 is made up of 15 amino acids. Germline V lookup: CDR1 SQVTM, CDR2 ANQGSEA. CDR3 DNA: TGCAGCGTGGCTGGGACTTTGCGGGAGGTGGAGACCCAGTACTTC. This codes for CSVAGTLREVETQYF.

The rearrangement uses TRBV9 and TRBJ2-5; D is possibly TRBD2 (6 bases). V was trimmed by 3 bases and J by 5 bases, leaving 14 bases between them. Looked up from germline, CDR1 is SGDLS and CDR2 is YYNGEE. The CDR3 is 14 amino acids. The CDR3: CASSGGGGGETQYF. CDR3 DNA: TGTGCCAGCAGCGGCGGAGGTGGGGGGGAGACCCAGTACTTC.

This clone appeared a single time. The chain carries TRBV9 and TRBJ2-7, with D possibly being TRBD2 (6 bases). V was pared by 3 bases and J by 0 bases, with 10 bases between. From germline, CDR1 is SGDLS and CDR2 YYNGEE. This CDR3 has 14 residues. The DNA for the CDR3 is TGTGCCAGCAGCGCTAGCGAGCCCTCCTACGAGCAGTACTTC. It encodes CASSASEPSYEQYF.